The clone carrying this T cell receptor beta chain was detected only a few times. This CDR3 contains 13 residues. CDR1 and CDR2 from the germline V gene are SGHAT and FQNNGV. The V segment lost 2 bases and the J segment 6 bases; nucleotides outside the gene matches: 4. Unsorted PBMC DNA sequencing spanned ten immunoSEQ deep assay plates. Measured with immunoSEQ multiplex PCR; TCRdb has only the in-frame clones, and not every one. The sample has fewer than 600,000 clones; around 78% are singletons. These data are taken from a study of shared clonotypes between healthy human individuals. Only Caucasian adults living in Nashville, Tennessee made up the donor group.

The rearrangement links TRBV11-2 to TRBJ2-7, with 7 bases lining up with TRBD2. The material sequenced was PBMCs. The TCR comes from a woman between 40 and 55 years old in good health. Some clones in this sample may be carry-over from other donors' samples. Here the CDR3 reads CASSLSAGAEQYF. CDR3 bases: TGTGCCAGCAGCTTATCCGCGGGAGCCGAGCAGTACTTC.